The 7 T cell receptor beta chains below come from one sample, sequenced in a study of T cells in Graves' hyperthyroidism and ophthalmopathy. RNA transcripts gave rise to amplified TCR beta CDR3 regions. First-round RT-PCR with HTBI primers amplified the TCR CDR3 region. TCRdb reprocessed the multiplex PCR reads with MiXCR, giving one entry per CDR3 protein. The sample contains about 210,000 distinct CDR3 sequences, 17% of which appear only once. The sequenced sample consisted of blood. All receptors derive from a man aged 50 or older with Graves' hyperthyroidism.

This clonotype was counted between two and nine times. The V and J genes are TRBV7-9 and TRBJ1-6, with D possibly being TRBD1 (5 bases). Germline V gene lookup returns CDR1 SEHNR and CDR2 FQNEAQ (reference sequence). The V and J ends lost 5 bases and 9 bases respectively, with 17 bases between them. The CDR3 is made up of 15 amino acids. The DNA for the CDR3 is TGTGCCAGCAGCCCCCTCGGGGGTCAAGTTTCACCCCTCCACTTT. Translation: CASSPLGGQVSPLHF.

The rearrangement links TRBV20-1 to TRBJ2-3; the D is unclear. Trimming took 4 bases from V and 6 from J, leaving 8 bases between them. Germline CDR1 DFQATT, CDR2 SNEGSKA (reference sequence). CDR3 length: 11 amino acids. CDR3 coding DNA: TGCAGTGCTACCGTAGTGGATACGCAGTATTTT. Amino acid sequence: CSATVVDTQYF.

The sample holds many counts of this clonotype. This chain links TRBV28 with TRBJ2-7; D remains unclear. The V end lost 2 bases, the J end lost 2 bases, and 7 bases lay between the germline ends. There are 13 residues in the CDR3. CDR1 MDHEN and CDR2 SYDVKM come from the germline V gene. In DNA, the CDR3 is TGTGCCAGCAGTTTAGGACCACCCTACGAGCAGTACTTC. Residues: CASSLGPPYEQYF.

This clonotype has only a few counts. V gene TRBV3-1 combines with J gene TRBJ2-7; either TRBD1 or TRBD2 may fit D (5 bases each). The CDR3 runs 14 residues. Per germline, CDR1 LGHDT and CDR2 YNNKEL (reference sequence). The ends were cut back, 5 bases at V and 3 bases at J, with 14 bases in the middle. CDR3 DNA sequence: TGTGCCAGCAGCGCCGGGACGCCGTTCTACGAGCAGTACTTC. The encoded protein is CASSAGTPFYEQYF.

This clonotype has ten or more counts. CDR3: CASSWGQGVHNEQFF. The DNA for the CDR3 is TGCGCCAGCAGCTGGGGACAGGGGGTGCACAATGAGCAGTTCTTC. The J gene is TRBJ2-1, the V gene TRBV5-1, with TRBD1 matching 11 bases. V was clipped by 3 bases and J by 5 bases; unmatched bases: 4. In germline, CDR1 is SGHRS, CDR2 YFSETQ. The CDR3 extends over 15 amino acids.

This clonotype was counted only a few times. This chain links TRBV5-1 with TRBJ2-1, with TRBD1 identical over 9 bases. V shed 6 bases, J shed 8 bases, and the junction held 6 bases outside the gene matches. Germline-derived CDR1 and CDR2 are SGHRS and YFSETQ. This CDR3 is 13 amino acids long. In DNA form, the CDR3 reads TGCGCCAGCACCGGACAGGGGTTGCATGAGCAGTTCTTC. Translation: CASTGQGLHEQFF.

The chain joins TRBV11-1 to TRBJ1-2, with a tentative D call TRBD1 (5 bases). The V end was cut by 3 bases, the J end by 6 bases, with 14 bases between. From germline, CDR1 is SGHAT and CDR2 FQDESV (reference sequence). The CDR3 runs 14 residues. The DNA of the CDR3 is TGTGCCAGCAGCTTCGGGTCGGGGGTTGATGGCTACACCTTC. Protein sequence: CASSFGSGVDGYTF.